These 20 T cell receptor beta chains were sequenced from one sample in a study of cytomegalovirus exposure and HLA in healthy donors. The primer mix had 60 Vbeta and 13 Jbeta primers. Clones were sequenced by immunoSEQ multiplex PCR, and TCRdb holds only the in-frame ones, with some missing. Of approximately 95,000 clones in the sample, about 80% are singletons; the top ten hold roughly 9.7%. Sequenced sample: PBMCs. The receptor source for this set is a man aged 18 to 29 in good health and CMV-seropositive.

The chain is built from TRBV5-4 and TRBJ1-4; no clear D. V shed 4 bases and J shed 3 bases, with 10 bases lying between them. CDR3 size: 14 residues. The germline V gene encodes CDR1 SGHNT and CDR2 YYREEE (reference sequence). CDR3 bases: TGTGCCAGCAGCCCCTGGGCCTCTAATGAAAAACTGTTTTTT. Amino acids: CASSPWASNEKLFF. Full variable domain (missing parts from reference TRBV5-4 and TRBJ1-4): ETGVTQSPTHLIKTRGQQVTLRCSSQSGHNTVSWYQQALGQGPQFIFQYYREEENGRGNFPPRFSGLQFPNYSSELNVNALELDDSALYLCASSPWASNEKLFFGSGTQLSVL.

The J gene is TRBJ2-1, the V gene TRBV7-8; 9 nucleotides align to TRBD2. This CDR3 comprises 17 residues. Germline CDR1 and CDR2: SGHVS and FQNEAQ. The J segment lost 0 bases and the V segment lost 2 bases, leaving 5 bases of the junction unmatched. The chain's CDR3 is CASSLRSGGSSYNEQFF. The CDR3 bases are TGTGCCAGCAGCTTAAGAAGCGGGGGGAGCTCCTACAATGAGCAGTTCTTC.

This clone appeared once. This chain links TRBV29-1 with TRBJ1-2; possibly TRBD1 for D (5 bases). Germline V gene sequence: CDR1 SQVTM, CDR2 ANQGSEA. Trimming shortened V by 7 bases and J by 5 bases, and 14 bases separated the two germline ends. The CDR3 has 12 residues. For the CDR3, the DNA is TGCAGCGGGGCTGCGGGGCCATATGGCTACACCTTC. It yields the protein CSGAAGPYGYTF. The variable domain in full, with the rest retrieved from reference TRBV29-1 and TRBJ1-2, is SAVISQKPSRDICQRGTSLTIQCQVDSQVTMMFWYRQQPGQSLTLIATANQGSEATYESGFVIDKFPISRPNLTFSTLTVSNMSPEDSSIYLCSGAAGPYGYTFGSGTRLTVV.

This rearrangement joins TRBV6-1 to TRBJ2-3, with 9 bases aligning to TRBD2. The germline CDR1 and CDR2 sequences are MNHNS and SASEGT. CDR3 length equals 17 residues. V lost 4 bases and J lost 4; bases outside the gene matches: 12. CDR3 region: CASSASQVLAGADTQYF. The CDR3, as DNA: TGTGCCAGCAGTGCATCGCAGGTATTAGCGGGGGCAGATACGCAGTATTTT.

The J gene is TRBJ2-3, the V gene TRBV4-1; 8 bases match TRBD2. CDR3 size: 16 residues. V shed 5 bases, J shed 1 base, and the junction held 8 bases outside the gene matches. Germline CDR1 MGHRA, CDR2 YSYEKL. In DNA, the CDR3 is TGCGCCAGCAGCTTCATCGCGGGGGGACGCACAGATACGCAGTATTTT. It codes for CASSFIAGGRTDTQYF.

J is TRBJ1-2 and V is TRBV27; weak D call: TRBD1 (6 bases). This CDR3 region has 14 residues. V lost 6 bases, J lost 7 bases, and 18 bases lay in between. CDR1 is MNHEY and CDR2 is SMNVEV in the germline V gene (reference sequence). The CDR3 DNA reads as TGTGCCAGCAGCCTCGCTAGGGGGGGCGGTGGCTACACCTTC. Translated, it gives CASSLARGGGGYTF.

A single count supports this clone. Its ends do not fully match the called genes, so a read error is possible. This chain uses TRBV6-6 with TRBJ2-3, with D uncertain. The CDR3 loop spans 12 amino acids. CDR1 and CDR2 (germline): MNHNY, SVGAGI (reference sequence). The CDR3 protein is CASSLGTNTQYF. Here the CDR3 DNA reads TGTGCCAGCAGTCTGGGCACAAATACGCAGTATTTT.

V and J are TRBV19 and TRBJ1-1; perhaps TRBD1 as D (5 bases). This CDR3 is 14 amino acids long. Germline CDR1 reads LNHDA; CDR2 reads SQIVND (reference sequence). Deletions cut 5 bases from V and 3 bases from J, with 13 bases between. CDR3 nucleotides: TGTGCCAGTAGTGACAAGGGGTTCCACACTGAAGCTTTCTTT. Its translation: CASSDKGFHTEAFF. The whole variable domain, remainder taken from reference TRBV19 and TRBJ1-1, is DGGITQSPKYLFRKEGQNVTLSCEQNLNHDAMYWYRQDPGQGLRLIYYSQIVNDFQKGDIAEGYSVSREKKESFPLTVTSAQKNPTAFYLCASSDKGFHTEAFFGQGTRLTVV.

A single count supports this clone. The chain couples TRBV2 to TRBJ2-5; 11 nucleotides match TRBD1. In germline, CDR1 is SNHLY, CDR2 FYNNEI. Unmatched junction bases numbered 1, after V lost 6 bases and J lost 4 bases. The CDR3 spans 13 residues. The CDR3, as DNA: TGTGCCAGCAGGGGGACAGGGGGAGAGACCCAGTACTTC. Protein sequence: CASRGTGGETQYF.

The CDR3 DNA sequence: TGTGCCAGCAGCCCGGGACAGGGAAATTCACCCCTCCACTTT. This translates into CASSPGQGNSPLHF. The chain joins TRBV14 to TRBJ1-6; TRBD1 matches at 9 bases. Trimming removed 4 bases from V and 7 bases from J; junction bases left unmatched: 2. Germline V lookup: CDR1 SGHDN, CDR2 FVKESK. There are 14 residues in the CDR3. Complete variable domain (other parts from reference TRBV14 and TRBJ1-6): EAGVTQFPSHSVIEKGQTVTLRCDPISGHDNLYWYRRVMGKEIKFLLHFVKESKQDESGMPNNRFLAERTGGTYSTLKVQPAELEDSGVYFCASSPGQGNSPLHFGNGTRLTVT.

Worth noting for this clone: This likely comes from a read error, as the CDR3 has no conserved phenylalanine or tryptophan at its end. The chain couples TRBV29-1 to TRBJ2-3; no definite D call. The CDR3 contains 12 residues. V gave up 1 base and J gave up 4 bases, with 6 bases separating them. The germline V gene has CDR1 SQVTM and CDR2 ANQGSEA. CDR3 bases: TGCAGCGTTGAAGTCTTAGCAGATACGCAGTATTCT. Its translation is CSVEVLADTQYS.

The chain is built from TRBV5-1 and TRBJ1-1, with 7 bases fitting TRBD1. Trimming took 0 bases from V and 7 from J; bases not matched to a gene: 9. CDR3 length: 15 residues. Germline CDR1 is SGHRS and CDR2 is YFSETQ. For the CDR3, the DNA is TGCGCCAGCAGCTTGGGAGCCAGGGGGGTCGGTGAAGCTTTCTTT. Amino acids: CASSLGARGVGEAFF.

The DNA of the CDR3 is TGTGCCAGCACAGGCGCTAGCGGGGCGTTCTTC. It yields the protein CASTGASGAFF. V gene TRBV2 combines with J gene TRBJ2-1; TRBD2 matches 9 bases. Germline V lookup: CDR1 SNHLY, CDR2 FYNNEI. The CDR3 runs 11 residues. V was clipped by 7 bases and J by 15 bases; unmatched bases: 7.

The CDR3 DNA sequence: TGTGCCACCAGCAGAGGCGGCGCCAACGTCCTGACTTTC. Its translation is CATSRGGANVLTF. V usage is TRBV15 and J usage is TRBJ2-6; D remains unclear. This CDR3 has 13 amino acids. Between the trimmed V and J ends, which lost 1 base and 7 bases, there was a span of 5 bases. Germline V gene lookup returns CDR1 LNHNV and CDR2 YYDKDF (reference sequence).

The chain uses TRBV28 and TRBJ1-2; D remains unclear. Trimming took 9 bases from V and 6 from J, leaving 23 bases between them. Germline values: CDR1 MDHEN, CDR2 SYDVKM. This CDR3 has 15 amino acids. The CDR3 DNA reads TGTGCCAGTACCGCCGAGAGGGAGTTTGTTGATGGCTACACCTTC. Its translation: CASTAEREFVDGYTF.

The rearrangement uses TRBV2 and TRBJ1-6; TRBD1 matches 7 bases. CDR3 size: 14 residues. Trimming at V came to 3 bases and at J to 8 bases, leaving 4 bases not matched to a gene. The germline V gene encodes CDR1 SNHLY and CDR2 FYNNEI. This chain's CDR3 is CASSDRGYDSPLHF. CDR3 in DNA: TGTGCCAGCAGTGACAGGGGGTATGATTCACCCCTCCACTTT.

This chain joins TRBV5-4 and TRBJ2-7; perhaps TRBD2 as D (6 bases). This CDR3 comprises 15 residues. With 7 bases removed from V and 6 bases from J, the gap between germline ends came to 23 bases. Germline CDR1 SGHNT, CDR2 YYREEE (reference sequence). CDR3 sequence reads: CASRPGTPLTGEQYF. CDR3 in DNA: TGTGCCAGCCGCCCCGGGACTCCCCTGACCGGCGAGCAGTACTTC.

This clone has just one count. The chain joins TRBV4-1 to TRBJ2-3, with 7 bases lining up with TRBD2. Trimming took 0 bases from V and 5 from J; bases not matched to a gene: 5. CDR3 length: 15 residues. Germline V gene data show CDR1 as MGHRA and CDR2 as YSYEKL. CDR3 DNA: TGCGCCAGCAGCCAAGAAATGGTAGCGGGAGATACGCAGTATTTT. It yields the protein CASSQEMVAGDTQYF.

The CDR3 reads CASSLSGQGWDTEAFF. The CDR3 DNA reads as TGTGCCAGCAGCTTGTCGGGACAGGGTTGGGACACTGAAGCTTTCTTT. The J gene is TRBJ1-1, the V gene TRBV5-4; 9 bases are shared with TRBD1. This CDR3 spans 16 amino acids. Germline V lookup: CDR1 SGHNT, CDR2 YYREEE (reference sequence). V shed 1 base, J shed 3 bases, and the junction held 7 bases outside the gene matches.

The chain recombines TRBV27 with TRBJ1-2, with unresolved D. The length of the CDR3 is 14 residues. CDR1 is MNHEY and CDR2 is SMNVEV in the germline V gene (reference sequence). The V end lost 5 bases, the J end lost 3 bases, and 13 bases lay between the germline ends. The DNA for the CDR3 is TGTGCCAGCAGTCCCCGGCAGGAATACTATGGCTACACCTTC. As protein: CASSPRQEYYGYTF.